These 3 T cell receptor beta chains share one sample of origin, sequenced in a study of CD8 T cells in ankylosing spondylitis. Study-wide results and limits: Seemingly distinctive of ankylosing spondylitis blood was a TCR beta motif formed by eight highly homologous variants.

TCRdb ran MiXCR on the 5' RACE reads and lists one entry per CDR3 protein. Of 500,000 to 550,000 distinct CDR3 sequences listed, about 13% are singletons. These receptors are not linked to any known antigen. The sequenced material came from blood, either unsorted or a sorted T cell fraction (not recorded which). These receptor sequences come from a male donor with ankylosing spondylitis.

The table lists this clonotype with a few counts. The V gene is TRBV27, the J gene TRBJ2-1, with D tentatively TRBD2 (5 bases). Germline V gene lookup returns CDR1 MNHEY and CDR2 SMNVEV (reference sequence). Trimming removed 7 bases from V and 8 bases from J, with 18 bases in between. The CDR3 is 14 amino acids. The CDR3 here is CASTPRLASHEQFF. The CDR3 region has the DNA TGTGCCAGCACCCCTCGGCTAGCCTCGCATGAGCAGTTCTTC.

Only a few counts were recorded for this clonotype. CDR3 nucleotide sequence: TGTGCCAGCAGCGACGGTCCCGGGGGCTATGGCTACACCTTC. It translates to CASSDGPGGYGYTF. The chain employs TRBV6-1 and TRBJ1-2, with D possibly TRBD1 on 5 matching bases. V was cut by 6 bases and J by 4 bases, with 15 bases left in between. Germline-derived CDR1 and CDR2 are MNHNS and SASEGT. The CDR3 covers 14 residues.

J is TRBJ2-7 and V is TRBV20-1, with D possibly being TRBD1 or TRBD2 (5 bases each). Germline lookup yields CDR1 DFQATT and CDR2 SNEGSKA (reference sequence). The CDR3 totals 16 residues. V lost 3 bases and J lost 2, with 20 bases in between. CDR3 region: CSASALKFVGAYEQYF. CDR3 nucleotides: TGCAGTGCTAGCGCCCTAAAATTCGTGGGGGCCTACGAGCAGTACTTC.